This T cell receptor beta chain was retrieved from a study of blood T cell repertoires in COVID-19. Overall study: Sites in the United States, Italy and Spain provided acute and convalescent COVID-19 samples. The analysed material was cDNA or gDNA that came from T cells, B-cell-depleted T cells, or PBMCs.

Germline assignment: CDR1 ENHRY and CDR2 SYGVKD. The trim removed 0 bases at V and 6 bases at J, leaving 11 bases unmatched. This CDR3 has 18 amino acids. Profiling relied on immunoSEQ multiplex PCR, and the TCRdb table lists in-frame clones only, not all of them. This sample has tens of thousands of clones, with more than 80% found just once. The receptor comes from a man between 60 and 75 years old in a cohort sampled during active COVID-19. The sample taken for sequencing was peripheral blood. The chain uses TRBV10-3 and TRBJ1-2; 12 bases fit TRBD1. The CDR3 here is CAISESAVPGQGAHGYTF. The CDR3 DNA is TGTGCCATCAGTGAGTCGGCTGTCCCGGGACAGGGGGCGCATGGCTACACCTTC.